This section outlines one T cell receptor (beta chain) sequence together with its context. The target antigen is unknown. With 4 bases removed from V and 4 bases from J, the gap between germline ends came to 10 bases. The length of the CDR3 is 14 residues. Germline values: CDR1 SEHNR, CDR2 FQNEAQ (reference sequence). The repertoire was sequenced with immunoSEQ multiplex PCR; TCRdb's copy has only in-frame clones and lacks some. The table has about 6,700 clones, around 78% seen once. This entry comes from a study of tissue T cells after allogeneic stem cell transplantation. Study-wide results and caveats: Few T cell clones were shared across patients, but motif clusters showed tissue-specific shared signatures.

This research-autopsy study prospectively enrolled adult allogeneic hematopoietic cell transplant recipients with steroid-refractory graft-versus-host disease. GI sites, liver, skin and spleen were taken after median 9.75 post-mortem hours. The sequenced sample was skin, obtained at autopsy. The V gene is TRBV7-9, the J gene TRBJ2-2; a possible D gene is TRBD1 (6 bases). The TCR sequence derives from a male patient at least 60 years old with steroid-refractory graft-versus-host disease after an allogeneic stem cell transplant. Some T cells may be the graft donor's. CDR3 loop: CASSYRVGTGELFF. CDR3 coding DNA: TGTGCCAGCAGCTACAGGGTTGGCACCGGGGAGCTGTTTTTT.